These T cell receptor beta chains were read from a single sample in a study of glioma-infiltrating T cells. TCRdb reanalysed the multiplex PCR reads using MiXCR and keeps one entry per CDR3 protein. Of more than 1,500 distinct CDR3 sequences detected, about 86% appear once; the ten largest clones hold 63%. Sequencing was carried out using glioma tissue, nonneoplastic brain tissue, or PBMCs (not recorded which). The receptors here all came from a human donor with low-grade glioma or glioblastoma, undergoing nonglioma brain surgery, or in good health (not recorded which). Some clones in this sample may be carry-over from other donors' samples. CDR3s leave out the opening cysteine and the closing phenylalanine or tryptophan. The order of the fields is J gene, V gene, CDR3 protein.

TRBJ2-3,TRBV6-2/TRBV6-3,ASSYRAGRGETDTQY
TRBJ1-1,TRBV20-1,SARRGETEAF
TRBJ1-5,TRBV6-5,ASSYNSNQPQH
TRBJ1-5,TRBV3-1,ASSQDLGAGNNQPQH
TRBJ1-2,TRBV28,ASSDAEPSNYGYT
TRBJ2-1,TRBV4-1,ASSQEIRGNEQF
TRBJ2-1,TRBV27,ASSFPDRVNEQF
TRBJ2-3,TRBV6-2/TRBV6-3,ASSPGSGARDTQY
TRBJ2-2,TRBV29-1,SVAGVGGELF
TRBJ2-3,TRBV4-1,ASSQGPRDEDTQY
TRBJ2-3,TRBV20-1,SADRGDTDTQY
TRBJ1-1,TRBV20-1,SATAAGWDTEAF
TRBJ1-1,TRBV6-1,ASSLNPGHRPSEAF
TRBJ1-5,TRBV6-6,ASSDYGNSNQPQH
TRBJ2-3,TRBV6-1,ASFLAGFTDTQY
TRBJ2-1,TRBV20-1,SARGLASSNEQF
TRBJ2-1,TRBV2,ASSEDSGSNEQF
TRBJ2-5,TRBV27,ASRPGQGMETQY
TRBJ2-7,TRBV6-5,ASSYSSGVSYEQY
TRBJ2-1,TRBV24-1,ATRATRSEDEQF
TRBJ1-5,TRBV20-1,SVGLNQPQH
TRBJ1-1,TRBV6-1,ASSERQFAEAF
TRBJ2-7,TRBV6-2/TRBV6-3,ASSQSSYEQY
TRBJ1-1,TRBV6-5,ASSWTGTYTEAF
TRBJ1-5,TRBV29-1,SVDTGTGAQPQH
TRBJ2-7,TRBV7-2,ASSLSGQGISYEQY
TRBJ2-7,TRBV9,ASSVVGGDEQY
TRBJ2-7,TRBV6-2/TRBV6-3,ASSHPVGLAVSYEQY
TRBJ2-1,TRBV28,TSGQGEQF
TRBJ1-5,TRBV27,ASSPEGNQPQH
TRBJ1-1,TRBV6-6,ASSYSGQGGTEAF
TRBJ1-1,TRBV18,ASSPRKLNTEAF
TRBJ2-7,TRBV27,ASSLGVTYEQY
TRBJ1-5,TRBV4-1,ASSQGPPNQPQH
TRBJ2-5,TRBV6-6,ASSFFQTSHQETQY
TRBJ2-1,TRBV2,ASSWTGLAGVYNEQF
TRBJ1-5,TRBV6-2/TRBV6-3,ASSYGASLEPQH
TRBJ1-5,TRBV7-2,ASSLSNQPQH
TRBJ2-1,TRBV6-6,ASSYNLANEQF
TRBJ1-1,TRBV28,ASTLNTEAF
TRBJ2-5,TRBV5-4,ASSGDRKETQY
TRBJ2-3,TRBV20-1,SARDGVGTDTQY
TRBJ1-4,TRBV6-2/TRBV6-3,ASRIAGQIEKLF
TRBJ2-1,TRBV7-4,ASSLVSGIIDEQF
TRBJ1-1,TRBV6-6,ASRGVGRSTEAF
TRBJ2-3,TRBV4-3,ASSQNPTRDSNTDTQY
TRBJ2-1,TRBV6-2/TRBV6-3,ASRTLGEQF
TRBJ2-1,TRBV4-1,ASSQGLAGTVNNEQF